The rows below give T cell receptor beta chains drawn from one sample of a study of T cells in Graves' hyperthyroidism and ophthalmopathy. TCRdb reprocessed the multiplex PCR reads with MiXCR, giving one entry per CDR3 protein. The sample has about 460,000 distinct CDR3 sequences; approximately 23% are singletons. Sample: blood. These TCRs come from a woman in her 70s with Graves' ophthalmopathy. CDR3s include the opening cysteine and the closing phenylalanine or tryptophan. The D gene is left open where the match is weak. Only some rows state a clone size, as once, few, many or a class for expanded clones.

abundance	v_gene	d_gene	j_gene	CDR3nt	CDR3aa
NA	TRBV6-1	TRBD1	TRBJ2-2	TGTGCCAGCAGTAGAAGGGGGACAGGGCTAACTACAACGAACACCGGGGAGCTGTTTTTT	CASSRRGTGLTTTNTGELFF
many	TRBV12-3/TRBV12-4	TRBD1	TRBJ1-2	TGTGCCAGCAGTCTCGGACAGGGCTATGGCTACACCTTC	CASSLGQGYGYTF
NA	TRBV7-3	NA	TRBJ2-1	TGTGCCAGCAGCCGGGGGCGGGAAGGTGAGCAGTTCTTC	CASSRGREGEQFF
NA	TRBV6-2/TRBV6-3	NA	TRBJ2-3	TGTGCCAGCAGTTACTTGAGAGAGGGAGACAGCACAGATACGCAGTATTTT	CASSYLREGDSTDTQYF
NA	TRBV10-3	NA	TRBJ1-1	TGTGCCATCAGTGAGCGCAACAGGGATGCTGAAGCTTTCTTT	CAISERNRDAEAFF
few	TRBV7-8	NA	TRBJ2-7	TGTGCCAGCAGCACCGGGACATACTACGAGCAGTACTTC	CASSTGTYYEQYF
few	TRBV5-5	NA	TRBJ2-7	TGTGCCAGCAGCACATGGACAGCAAGCTCCTACGAGCAGTACTTC	CASSTWTASSYEQYF
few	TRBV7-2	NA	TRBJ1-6	TGTGCCAGCAGCCCATTCCTGACCGGCGTAGGTTCACCCCTCCACTTT	CASSPFLTGVGSPLHF
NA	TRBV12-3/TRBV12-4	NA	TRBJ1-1	TGTGCCAGCAGTCACTGGGACACGAACACTGAAGCTTTCTTT	CASSHWDTNTEAFF
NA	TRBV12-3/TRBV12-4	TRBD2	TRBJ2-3	TGTGCCAGCAGCGGGGGGGGGGCCGGGGAGGATACGCAGTATTTT	CASSGGGAGEDTQYF
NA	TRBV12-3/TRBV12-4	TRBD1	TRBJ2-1	TGTGCCAGCAGTTTCTTGGGACAGGGTGCCTACAATGAGCAGTTCTTC	CASSFLGQGAYNEQFF
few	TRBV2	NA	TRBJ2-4	TGTGCCAGCAGTCCGTTGGGGGTACTAGCCAAAAACATTCAGTACTTC	CASSPLGVLAKNIQYF
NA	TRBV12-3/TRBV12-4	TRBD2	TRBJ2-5	TGTGCCAGCAGTTTGGTAGGGGGACTAGCGGGAAGAATGGAGACCCAGTACTTC	CASSLVGGLAGRMETQYF
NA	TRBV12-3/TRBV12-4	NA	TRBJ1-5	TGTGCCAGCAGTTTAAACAGGTTGAGTCAGCCCCAGCATTTT	CASSLNRLSQPQHF
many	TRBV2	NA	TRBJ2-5	TGTGCCAGTACAGCGGTGGAGACCCAGTACTTC	CASTAVETQYF
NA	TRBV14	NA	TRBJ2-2	TGTGCCAGCAGCCAAGATCTGGCCGGGGAGCTGTTTTTT	CASSQDLAGELFF
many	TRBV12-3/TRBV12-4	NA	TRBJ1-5	TGTGCCAGCAGCCGGGGCCAGGGGAGCAATCAGCCCCAGCATTTT	CASSRGQGSNQPQHF
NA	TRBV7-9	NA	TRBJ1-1	TGTGCCAGCAGCTCCCCAAAGGGGGACACTGAAGCTTTCTTT	CASSSPKGDTEAFF
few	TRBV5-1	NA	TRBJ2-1	TGCGCCAGCCGAAATCCCGCGGCTATCAATGAGCAGTTCTTC	CASRNPAAINEQFF
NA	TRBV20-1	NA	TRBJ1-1	TGCAGTGTTAGAAAGGACGGTATGAACACTGAAGCTTTCTTT	CSVRKDGMNTEAFF
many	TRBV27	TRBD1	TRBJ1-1	TGTGCCAGCAAGGTCCGAACAGGGGGCACTGAAGCTTTCTTT	CASKVRTGGTEAFF
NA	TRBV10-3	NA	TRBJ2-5	TGTGCCATCAGTGAGTCGAAAGGGGCGGAGACCCAGTACTTC	CAISESKGAETQYF
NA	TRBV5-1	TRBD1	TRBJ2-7	TGCGCCAGCAGCCGAAGGACAGGCTTCTACGAGCAGTACTTC	CASSRRTGFYEQYF
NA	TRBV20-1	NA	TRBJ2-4	TGCAGTGCTAGAGATTATTTGGCCAAAAACATTCAGTACTTC	CSARDYLAKNIQYF
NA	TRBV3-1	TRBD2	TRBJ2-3	TGTGCCAGCAGCCCATTAGCGGGGGGCGCAGATACGCAGTATTTT	CASSPLAGGADTQYF
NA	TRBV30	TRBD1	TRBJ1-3	TGTGCCTGGAAGACAGGGGCTGGAAACACCATATATTTT	CAWKTGAGNTIYF
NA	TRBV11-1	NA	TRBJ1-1	TGTGCCAGCAGCTTAGCGCTGGATACGATGAACACTGAAGCTTTCTTT	CASSLALDTMNTEAFF
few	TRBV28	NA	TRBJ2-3	TGTGCCAGCAGTAAAAATCGAGGGACATCATCGACTGATACGCAGTATTTT	CASSKNRGTSSTDTQYF
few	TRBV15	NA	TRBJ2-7	TGTGCCACCAGCAGAGAAGTCCCCGGGACACCTTCCTACGAGCAGTACTTC	CATSREVPGTPSYEQYF
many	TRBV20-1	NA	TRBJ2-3	TGCAGTGATCCGGCGGGTCAAACTAGCACAGATACGCAGTATTTT	CSDPAGQTSTDTQYF
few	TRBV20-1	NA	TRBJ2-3	TGCAGTGCGCAGGCCGGCACAGATACGCAGTATTTT	CSAQAGTDTQYF